The next 30 T cell receptor beta chains were all read from a single sample in a study of PD-L1 blockade in urothelial cancer. Libraries were prepared by immunoSEQ multiplex PCR; TCRdb keeps only in-frame clonotypes and omits some of them. The data contain around 19,000 clones, around 81% of them seen just once; the ten biggest clones take up 1.5% to 2%. The time point was: peripheral blood 6 weeks after treatment start. The sample was PBMCs, taken around atezolizumab (anti-PD-L1) treatment. The receptors stem from a man in his fifties or sixties with urothelial cancer.

The chain carries TRBV18 and TRBJ2-1; TRBD2 might be the D (6 bases). The germline gives CDR1 KGHSH, CDR2 LQKENI. V shed 4 bases and J shed 8 bases, with 12 bases lying between them. The CDR3 length is 13 residues. Here the CDR3 DNA reads TGTGCCAGCTCACTGACTAGTATCCATGAGCAGTTCTTC. Its translation is CASSLTSIHEQFF. Variable domain in full (rest from reference TRBV18 and TRBJ2-1): NAGVMQNPRHLVRRRGQEARLRCSPMKGHSHVYWYRQLPEEGLKFMVYLQKENIIDESGMPKERFSAEFPKEGPSILRIQQVVRGDSAAYFCASSLTSIHEQFFGPGTRLTVL.

The chain is built from TRBV6-6 and TRBJ1-2, with a tentative D call TRBD1 (5 bases). Trimming shortened V by 6 bases and J by 2 bases, and 16 bases separated the two germline ends. Germline V CDR1 and CDR2: MNHNY, SVGAGI (reference sequence). The CDR3 covers 15 residues. The chain's CDR3 is CASRGDRDLNYGYTF. In DNA, the CDR3 is TGTGCCAGCAGAGGAGACAGAGACTTAAACTATGGCTACACCTTC.

The V gene is TRBV7-8, the J gene TRBJ2-3; TRBD1 agrees at 7 bases. Per germline, CDR1 SGHVS and CDR2 FQNEAQ. The trim removed 4 bases at V and 4 bases at J, leaving 5 bases unmatched. CDR3 length equals 14 residues. CDR3 region: CASSSSDRADTQYF. CDR3 sequence (DNA): TGTGCCAGCAGCTCCTCCGACAGGGCAGATACGCAGTATTTT.

This sequence joins TRBV19 and TRBJ2-1, with a tentative D call TRBD2 (6 bases). V shed 4 bases and J shed 12 bases, with 16 bases lying between them. CDR1 and CDR2 (germline): LNHDA, SQIVND (reference sequence). The CDR3 covers 13 residues. The CDR3 DNA follows: TGTGCCAGTAGTAATCCGGGAGTAGTCTCGCAGTTCTTC. This sequence encodes CASSNPGVVSQFF.

Within the sample, this clone is medium-sized. This chain joins TRBV2 and TRBJ1-5; 11 nucleotides align to TRBD1. V lost 6 bases and J lost 3; bases outside the gene matches: 4. CDR1 SNHLY and CDR2 FYNNEI come from the germline V gene. This CDR3 is built from 15 residues. The CDR3 nucleotides are TGTGCCAGCAGGGGACAGGGGGTGTACAATCAGCCCCAGCATTTT. Translation: CASRGQGVYNQPQHF.

V usage is TRBV5-1 and J usage is TRBJ1-1; TRBD1 aligns across 7 bases. This CDR3 contains 15 residues. Germline values: CDR1 SGHRS, CDR2 YFSETQ. V gave up 2 bases and J gave up 1 base; unmatched junction bases: 5. The CDR3 DNA reads TGCGCCAGCAGCTTCCCCAGACAGGGGAACACTGAAGCTTTCTTT. Encoded protein: CASSFPRQGNTEAFF.

The V gene is TRBV6-1, the J gene TRBJ1-2, with D tentatively TRBD1 (6 bases). This CDR3 region has 13 residues. Trimming stripped 6 bases from V and 2 bases from J, with 10 bases between. Per germline, CDR1 MNHNS and CDR2 SASEGT. The CDR3, as DNA: TGTGCCAGCAGCAGGGGCCCAAACTATGGCTACACCTTC. Amino acids: CASSRGPNYGYTF.

This clone came up once. The chain uses TRBV5-1 and TRBJ2-2, with 8 bases that match TRBD1. Germline CDR1 and CDR2: SGHRS and YFSETQ. This CDR3 is built from 17 residues. V shed 4 bases, J shed 5 bases, and the junction held 13 bases outside the gene matches. CDR3 coding DNA: TGCGCCAGCAGCGCCTCAAAGGACAGGGACCGGACCGGGGAGCTGTTTTTT. It encodes CASSASKDRDRTGELFF. Together with reference TRBV5-1 and TRBJ2-2, the CDR3 gives the full variable domain: KAGVTQTPRYLIKTRGQQVTLSCSPISGHRSVSWYQQTPGQGLQFLFEYFSETQRNKGNFPGRFSGRQFSNSRSEMNVSTLELGDSALYLCASSASKDRDRTGELFFGEGSRLTVL.

This clone was found once. The V call is TRBV5-6, the J call TRBJ1-2; D perhaps matches TRBD1 (5 bases). From germline, CDR1 is SGHDT and CDR2 YYEEEE. V was cut by 5 bases and J by 1 base, with 12 bases left in between. There are 14 residues in the CDR3. This chain's CDR3 is CASRGRGLNYGYTF. DNA of the CDR3: TGTGCCAGCAGGGGGAGGGGACTTAACTATGGCTACACCTTC.

The rearrangement links TRBV30 to TRBJ2-7; perhaps TRBD1 as D (6 bases). V lost 4 bases to trimming and J lost 6 bases, with 13 bases between them. The germline gives CDR1 GTSNPN, CDR2 SVGIG (reference sequence). CDR3 length: 12 residues. The CDR3 loop is CAWKGRGSEQYF. CDR3 DNA: TGTGCCTGGAAGGGCAGGGGAAGCGAGCAGTACTTC.

This chain links TRBV14 with TRBJ2-1, with D tentatively TRBD2 (6 bases). V lost 4 bases and J 0 bases, leaving 19 bases between the germline ends. This CDR3 is 18 amino acids long. The germline V gene encodes CDR1 SGHDN and CDR2 FVKESK. The CDR3 DNA is TGTGCCAGCAGCCGCACCATAAGCGGGTTAAGCTCCTACAATGAGCAGTTCTTC. Its translation is CASSRTISGLSSYNEQFF.

V usage is TRBV11-3 and J usage is TRBJ2-1, with TRBD2 matching 7 bases. The CDR3 is made up of 13 amino acids. Unmatched junction bases numbered 2, after V lost 4 bases and J lost 5 bases. CDR1 and CDR2 from the germline V gene are SGHNT and YENEEA. The CDR3 spells CASSSSGNNEQFF. In nucleotides, the CDR3 is TGTGCCAGCAGCTCGAGCGGGAACAATGAGCAGTTCTTC.

This chain links TRBV6-4 with TRBJ2-7; TRBD1 aligns across 7 bases. The trim removed 10 bases at V and 3 bases at J, leaving 6 bases unmatched. This CDR3 has 12 residues. Germline loops: CDR1 MRHNA, CDR2 SNTAGT. The CDR3 sequence: CAISTGSYEQYV. The CDR3 DNA reads as TGTGCCATATCGACAGGGAGCTACGAGCAGTACGTC.

This chain uses TRBV9 with TRBJ2-2, with 7 bases identical to TRBD2. Germline loops: CDR1 SGDLS, CDR2 YYNGEE. CDR3 size: 15 residues. J was trimmed by 6 bases and V by 2 bases; bases with no gene match: 7. The CDR3 loop is CASSVGTTLSGELFF. The DNA of the CDR3 is TGTGCCAGCAGCGTGGGGACTACGCTGTCCGGGGAGCTGTTTTTT.

The V gene is TRBV18, the J gene TRBJ2-1; maybe TRBD2 (6 bases). V lost 3 bases and J lost 8, with 17 bases in between. CDR1 and CDR2 from the germline V gene are KGHSH and LQKENI. The CDR3 has 15 amino acids. DNA of the CDR3: TGTGCCAGCTCACCGGGGATCAGAGGCGGGGATGAGCAGTTCTTC. This codes for CASSPGIRGGDEQFF.

V usage is TRBV16 and J usage is TRBJ1-1; D perhaps matches TRBD1 (6 bases). Germline V gene sequence: CDR1 KGHSY, CDR2 FQNENV. The CDR3 has 13 amino acids. V was trimmed by 6 bases and J by 4 bases, leaving 12 bases between them. Here the CDR3 DNA reads TGTGCCAGCAGTCTCAGGGGTAGCACTGAAGCTTTCTTT. This gives the protein CASSLRGSTEAFF.

This clone was seen only once. The chain recombines TRBV5-6 with TRBJ1-5, with D tentatively TRBD1 (5 bases). CDR1 is SGHDT, CDR2 YYEEEE, per germline. With 4 bases removed from V and 1 base from J, the gap between germline ends came to 6 bases. This CDR3 spans 13 amino acids. CDR3 bases: TGTGCCAGCAGCCCAGGGAGCAATCAGCCCCAGCATTTT. As protein: CASSPGSNQPQHF.

This chain connects TRBV6-6 to TRBJ1-6; 10 nucleotides match TRBD1. The CDR3 is 14 residues long. J was trimmed by 8 bases and V by 6 bases; bases with no gene match: 4. CDR1 and CDR2 from the germline V gene are MNHNY and SVGAGI (reference sequence). The CDR3 loop is CASSLGQGDSPLHF. CDR3 DNA sequence: TGTGCCAGCAGCCTAGGACAGGGGGATTCACCCCTCCACTTT.

The J gene is TRBJ1-6, the V gene TRBV27, with a tentative D call TRBD1 (5 bases). Germline values: CDR1 MNHEY, CDR2 SMNVEV (reference sequence). The CDR3 length is 15 residues. V was clipped by 5 bases and J by 5 bases, with 13 bases between them. This chain's CDR3 is CASSPRQINNSPLHF. DNA of the CDR3: TGTGCCAGCAGTCCGCGACAGATTAATAATTCACCCCTCCACTTT.

The gene calls are TRBV19 and TRBJ1-4; D is ambiguous. Trimming cost V 1 base and J 4 bases, with 10 bases left between them. CDR1 and CDR2 (germline): LNHDA, SQIVND (reference sequence). This CDR3 region has 15 residues. CDR3 region: CASSIGGSNNEKLFF. The DNA of the CDR3 is TGTGCCAGTAGTATAGGCGGCAGCAATAATGAAAAACTGTTTTTT.

The rearrangement links TRBV5-4 to TRBJ1-2, with unresolved D. Trimming pared 0 bases from V and 6 bases from J, leaving 9 bases between. The CDR3 consists of 13 residues. Per germline, CDR1 SGHNT and CDR2 YYREEE (reference sequence). CDR3 in DNA: TGTGCCAGCAGCTTGGCCGGGATGCATGGCTACACCTTC. This translates into CASSLAGMHGYTF.

The rearrangement joins TRBV11-2 to TRBJ2-5, with a weak D call TRBD2 (7 bases). The CDR3 spans 15 residues. The germline gives CDR1 SGHAT, CDR2 FQNNGV. V lost 1 base and J lost 5, with 14 bases in between. CDR3 nucleotide sequence: TGTGCCAGCAGCTTAGGGGGGCGGGGGTCCGAGACCCAGTACTTC. Its protein product is CASSLGGRGSETQYF.

V and J are TRBV7-2 and TRBJ1-6; 7 positions match TRBD1. The CDR3 runs 15 residues. J gave up 10 bases and V 1 base, and 7 bases lay outside the gene matches. Germline V gives CDR1 SGHTA, CDR2 FQGNSA. CDR3 bases: TGTGCCAGCAGCTTAGTCCACAGGGGAAGATCACCCCTCCACTTT. Protein product: CASSLVHRGRSPLHF.

The sample holds one count of this clone. The V gene is TRBV7-9, the J gene TRBJ1-1; 9 nucleotides line up with TRBD1. The CDR3 has 16 residues. Germline loops: CDR1 SEHNR, CDR2 FQNEAQ (reference sequence). V was pared by 5 bases and J by 1 base, with 8 bases of the junction left unmatched. DNA of the CDR3: TGTGCCAGCAGCCTAACAGGGGGCTTTGGGAACACTGAAGCTTTCTTT. Its translation is CASSLTGGFGNTEAFF. The whole variable domain, remainder taken from reference TRBV7-9 and TRBJ1-1, is DTGVSQNPRHKITKRGQNVTFRCDPISEHNRLYWYRQTLGQGPEFLTYFQNEAQLEKSRLLSDRFSAERPKGSFSTLEIQRTEQGDSAMYLCASSLTGGFGNTEAFFGQGTRLTVV.

The chain combines TRBV6-6 with TRBJ1-2; D remains ambiguous. Trimming stripped 6 bases from V and 4 bases from J, with 12 bases between. The germline V gene encodes CDR1 MNHNY and CDR2 SVGAGI (reference sequence). The CDR3 sequence is 13 residues long. The CDR3 DNA reads TGTGCCAGCAGATCCCCGGCAGGCTATGGCTACACCTTC. Translating it yields CASRSPAGYGYTF.

The J gene is TRBJ1-2, the V gene TRBV27; D is possibly TRBD1 (5 bases). The ends were cut back, 6 bases at V and 8 bases at J, with 16 bases in the middle. This CDR3 is 13 amino acids long. The germline V gene encodes CDR1 MNHEY and CDR2 SMNVEV (reference sequence). The CDR3 here is CASSYSGTGGYTF. The CDR3 region has the DNA TGTGCCAGCAGCTACTCAGGGACTGGCGGCTACACCTTC.

This chain uses TRBV5-1 with TRBJ1-1, with 7 bases that match TRBD1. The CDR3 spans 15 residues. The V gene end was trimmed by 4 bases and the J gene end by 2 bases; junction bases not matched to a gene: 8. CDR1 and CDR2 (germline): SGHRS, YFSETQ. CDR3 in amino acids: CASSPRQGPNTEAFF. CDR3 bases: TGCGCCAGCAGCCCCCGACAGGGACCAAACACTGAAGCTTTCTTT.

This sequence joins TRBV4-2 and TRBJ2-5; D is uncertain. V lost 0 bases and J 5 bases, leaving 7 bases between the germline ends. This CDR3 has 13 residues. Per the germline V gene, CDR1 is LGHNA and CDR2 is YNFKEQ. CDR3 sequence (DNA): TGTGCCAGCAGCCAAGATCCCGTGGAGACCCAGTACTTC. As protein: CASSQDPVETQYF.

The chain couples TRBV5-1 to TRBJ2-1; D is perhaps TRBD2 (6 bases). Deletions cut 3 bases from V and 2 bases from J, with 6 bases between. Germline V lookup: CDR1 SGHRS, CDR2 YFSETQ. The CDR3 covers 13 residues. CDR3 loop: CASSWEAYNEQFF. DNA of the CDR3: TGCGCCAGCAGCTGGGAGGCCTACAATGAGCAGTTCTTC.

Here the CDR3 reads CASSPHQGAEETQYF. CDR3 in DNA: TGTGCCAGCAGCCCCCACCAGGGGGCCGAAGAGACCCAGTACTTC. V gene TRBV5-4 combines with J gene TRBJ2-5; 8 nucleotides match TRBD1. Per the germline V gene, CDR1 is SGHNT and CDR2 is YYREEE (reference sequence). V lost 4 bases to trimming and J lost 3 bases; unmatched junction nucleotides: 8. The CDR3 spans 15 residues.